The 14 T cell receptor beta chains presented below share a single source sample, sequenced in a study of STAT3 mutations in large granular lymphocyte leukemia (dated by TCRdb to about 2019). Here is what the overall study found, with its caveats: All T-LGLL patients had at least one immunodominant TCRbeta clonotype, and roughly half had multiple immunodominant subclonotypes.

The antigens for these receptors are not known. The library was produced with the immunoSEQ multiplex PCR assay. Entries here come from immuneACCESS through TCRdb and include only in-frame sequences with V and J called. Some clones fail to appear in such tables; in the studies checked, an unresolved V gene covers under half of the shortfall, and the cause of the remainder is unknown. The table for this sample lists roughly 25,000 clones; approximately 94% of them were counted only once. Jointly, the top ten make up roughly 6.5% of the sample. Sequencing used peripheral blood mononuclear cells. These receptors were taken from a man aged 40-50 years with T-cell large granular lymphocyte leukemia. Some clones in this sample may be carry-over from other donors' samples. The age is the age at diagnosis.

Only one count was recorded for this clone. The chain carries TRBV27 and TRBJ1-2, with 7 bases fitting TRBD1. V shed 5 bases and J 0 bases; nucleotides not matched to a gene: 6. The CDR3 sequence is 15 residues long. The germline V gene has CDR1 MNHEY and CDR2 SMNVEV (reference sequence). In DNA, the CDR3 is TGTGCCAGCAGTCCCGGACAGGTCACTAACTATGGCTACACCTTC. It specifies CASSPGQVTNYGYTF.

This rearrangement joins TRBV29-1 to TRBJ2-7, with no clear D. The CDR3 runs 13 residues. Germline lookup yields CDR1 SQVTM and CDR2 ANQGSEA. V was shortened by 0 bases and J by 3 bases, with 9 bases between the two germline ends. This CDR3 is CSVEDRRSYEQYF. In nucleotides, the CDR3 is TGCAGCGTTGAAGATCGACGGAGCTACGAGCAGTACTTC.

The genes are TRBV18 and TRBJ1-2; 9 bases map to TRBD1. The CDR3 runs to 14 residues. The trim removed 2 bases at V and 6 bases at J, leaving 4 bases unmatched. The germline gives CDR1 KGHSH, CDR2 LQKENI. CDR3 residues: CASSPGTGNNGYTF. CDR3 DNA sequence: TGTGCCAGCTCACCAGGGACAGGGAACAATGGCTACACCTTC.

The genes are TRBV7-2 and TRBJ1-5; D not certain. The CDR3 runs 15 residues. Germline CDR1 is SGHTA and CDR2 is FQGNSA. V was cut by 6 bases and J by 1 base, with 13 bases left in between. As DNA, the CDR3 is TGTGCCAGCAGTTTTGAAATGGGGAGCAATCAGCCCCAGCATTTT. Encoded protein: CASSFEMGSNQPQHF.

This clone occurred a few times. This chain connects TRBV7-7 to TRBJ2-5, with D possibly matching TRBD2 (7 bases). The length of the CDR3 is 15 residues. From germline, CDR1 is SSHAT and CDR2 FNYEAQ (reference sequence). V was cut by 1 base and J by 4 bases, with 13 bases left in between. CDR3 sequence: CASSLGSGGRETQYF. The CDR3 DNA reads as TGTGCCAGCAGCTTAGGGTCGGGGGGCCGAGAGACCCAGTACTTC.

The DNA of the CDR3 is TGCGCCAGCAGCTTGCAACCCAGGGCCTCTGGGGCCAACGTCCTGACTTTC. Protein sequence: CASSLQPRASGANVLTF. The V call is TRBV5-1, the J call TRBJ2-6; TRBD1 is a possible D gene (5 bases). Trimming removed 1 base at V and 0 bases at J, with 11 bases between. CDR3 length equals 17 residues. Germline V gene lookup returns CDR1 SGHRS and CDR2 YFSETQ.

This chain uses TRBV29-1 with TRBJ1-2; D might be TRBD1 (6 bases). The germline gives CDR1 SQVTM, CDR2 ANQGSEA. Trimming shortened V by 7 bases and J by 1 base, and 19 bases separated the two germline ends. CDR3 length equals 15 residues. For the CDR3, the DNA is TGCAGCGCCAAGGTTACGGACAGCTATAACTATGGCTACACCTTC. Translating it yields CSAKVTDSYNYGYTF.

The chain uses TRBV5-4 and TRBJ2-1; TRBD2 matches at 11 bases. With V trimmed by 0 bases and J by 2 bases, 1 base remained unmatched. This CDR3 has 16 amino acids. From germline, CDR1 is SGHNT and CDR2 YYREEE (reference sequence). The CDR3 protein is CASSLELAGAYNEQFF. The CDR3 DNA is TGTGCCAGCAGCTTGGAACTAGCGGGGGCCTACAATGAGCAGTTCTTC.

This chain's CDR3 is CASSFPPFPGYTF. The CDR3 nucleotides read TGTGCCAGCAGCTTCCCACCTTTCCCTGGCTACACCTTC. The rearrangement joins TRBV5-4 to TRBJ1-2; D not certain. Germline V CDR1 and CDR2: SGHNT, YYREEE (reference sequence). V gave up 2 bases and J gave up 7 bases, with 12 bases separating them. CDR3 length: 13 amino acids.

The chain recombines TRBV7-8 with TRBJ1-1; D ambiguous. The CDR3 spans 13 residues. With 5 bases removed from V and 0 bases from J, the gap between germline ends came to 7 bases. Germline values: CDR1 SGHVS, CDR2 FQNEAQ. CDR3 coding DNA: TGTGCCAGCAGCCGGACGGTGAACACTGAAGCTTTCTTT. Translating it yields CASSRTVNTEAFF.

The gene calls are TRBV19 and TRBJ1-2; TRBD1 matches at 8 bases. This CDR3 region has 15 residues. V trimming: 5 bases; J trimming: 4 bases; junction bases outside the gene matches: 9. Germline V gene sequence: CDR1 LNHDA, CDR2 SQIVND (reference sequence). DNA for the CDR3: TGTGCCAGTAGTTTTTGGGACAGGACCGGCTATGGCTACACCTTC. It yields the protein CASSFWDRTGYGYTF. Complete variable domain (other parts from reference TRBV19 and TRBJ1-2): DGGITQSPKYLFRKEGQNVTLSCEQNLNHDAMYWYRQDPGQGLRLIYYSQIVNDFQKGDIAEGYSVSREKKESFPLTVTSAQKNPTAFYLCASSFWDRTGYGYTFGSGTRLTVV.

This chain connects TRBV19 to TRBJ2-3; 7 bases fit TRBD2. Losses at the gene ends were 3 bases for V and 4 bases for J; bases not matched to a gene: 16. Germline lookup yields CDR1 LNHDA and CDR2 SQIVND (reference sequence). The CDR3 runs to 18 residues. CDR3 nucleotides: TGTGCCAGTAGTATCTCGCTAGCGGCGAGCCATATTGCAGATACGCAGTATTTT. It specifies CASSISLAASHIADTQYF. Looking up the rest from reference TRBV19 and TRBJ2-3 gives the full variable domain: DGGITQSPKYLFRKEGQNVTLSCEQNLNHDAMYWYRQDPGQGLRLIYYSQIVNDFQKGDIAEGYSVSREKKESFPLTVTSAQKNPTAFYLCASSISLAASHIADTQYFGPGTRLTVL.

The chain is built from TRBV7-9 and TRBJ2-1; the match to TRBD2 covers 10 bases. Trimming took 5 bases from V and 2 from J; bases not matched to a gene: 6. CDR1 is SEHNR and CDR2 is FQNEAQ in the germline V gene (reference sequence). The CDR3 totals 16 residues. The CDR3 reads CASSPRLAGTYNEQFF. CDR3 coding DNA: TGTGCCAGCAGCCCCCGACTAGCGGGCACCTACAATGAGCAGTTCTTC.

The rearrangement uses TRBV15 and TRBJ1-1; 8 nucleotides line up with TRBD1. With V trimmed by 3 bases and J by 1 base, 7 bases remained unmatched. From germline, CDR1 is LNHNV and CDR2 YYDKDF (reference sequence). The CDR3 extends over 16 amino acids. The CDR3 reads CATSRGTGTGNTEAFF. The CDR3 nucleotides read TGTGCCACCAGCAGGGGTACCGGGACAGGGAACACTGAAGCTTTCTTT.